Each of the 20 T cell receptor beta chains below was sequenced from the same sample in a study of blood T cell repertoires in COVID-19. The data were produced by immunoSEQ multiplex PCR, yet TCRdb's version contains in-frame clones alone and is incomplete. The table lists hundreds of thousands of clones, roughly 80% of them singletons. Source material: PBMCs or T cells enriched from blood (not recorded which). These receptors came from a woman aged 35 to 49 who had been exposed to COVID-19.

V and J are TRBV6-4 and TRBJ1-2; no firm D call. This CDR3 contains 14 residues. CDR1 MRHNA and CDR2 SNTAGT come from the germline V gene. V dropped 0 bases and J dropped 11 bases, with 16 bases sitting between them. Here the CDR3 reads CASSDSFDTPQYTF. The CDR3 DNA sequence: TGTGCCAGCAGTGACTCTTTCGACACCCCCCAGTACACCTTC.

The chain uses TRBV30 and TRBJ1-2; D is uncertain. Trimming pared 0 bases from V and 4 bases from J, leaving 33 bases between. The CDR3 runs 21 residues. Germline assignment: CDR1 GTSNPN and CDR2 SVGIG (reference sequence). In DNA, the CDR3 is TGTGCCTGGAGTGTACGATGGGGAGAGGTGGCAGGTACCGATGCATCCTATGGCTACACCTTC. It yields the protein CAWSVRWGEVAGTDASYGYTF.

J is TRBJ2-1 and V is TRBV9; 9 nucleotides line up with TRBD2. J lost 6 bases, V lost 1 base, and 2 bases had no gene match. Germline assignment: CDR1 SGDLS and CDR2 YYNGEE. The CDR3 covers 14 residues. The CDR3 loop is CASSVSGGSNEQFF. DNA for the CDR3: TGTGCCAGCAGCGTAAGCGGGGGGTCCAATGAGCAGTTCTTC. The entire variable domain, with the rest obtained from reference TRBV9 and TRBJ2-1, is as follows: DSGVTQTPKHLITATGQRVTLRCSPRSGDLSVYWYQQSLDQGLQFLIQYYNGEERAKGNILERFSAQQFPDLHSELNLSSLELGDSALYFCASSVSGGSNEQFFGPGTRLTVL.

The chain employs TRBV29-1 and TRBJ2-4; possibly TRBD2 for D (6 bases). This CDR3 contains 12 residues. V lost 1 base and J 6 bases, leaving 7 bases between the germline ends. Looked up from germline, CDR1 is SQVTM and CDR2 is ANQGSEA. CDR3 sequence reads: CSVEAGRNIQYF. The CDR3 DNA reads as TGCAGCGTTGAAGCCGGGAGAAACATTCAGTACTTC.

The genes are TRBV13 and TRBJ2-7; 9 bases are a match to TRBD2. CDR3 length equals 15 residues. Unmatched junction bases numbered 12, after V lost 5 bases and J lost 7 bases. Germline V gene sequence: CDR1 PRHDT, CDR2 FYEKMQ (reference sequence). The CDR3 DNA sequence: TGTGCCAGCAGCGCCCGTAGCGGGGGTTCGCTTGAGCAGTACTTC. Amino acids: CASSARSGGSLEQYF.

V gene TRBV10-3 combines with J gene TRBJ2-5, with a tentative D call TRBD2 (5 bases). The CDR3 contains 14 residues. Germline loops: CDR1 ENHRY, CDR2 SYGVKD. V lost 4 bases to trimming and J lost 3 bases, with 12 bases between them. The CDR3 sequence is CAISGPLAEETQYF. The DNA for the CDR3 is TGTGCCATCAGTGGGCCCCTAGCTGAAGAGACCCAGTACTTC.

DNA for the CDR3: TGTGCCAGTAGTATGTGGGGACAGGGAAGTTATAATTCACCCCTCCACTTT. Translating it yields CASSMWGQGSYNSPLHF. The V call is TRBV19, the J call TRBJ1-6; 9 bases fit TRBD1. The CDR3 extends over 17 amino acids. J lost 4 bases, V lost 3 bases, and 7 bases had no gene match. The germline V gene has CDR1 LNHDA and CDR2 SQIVND (reference sequence).

V is TRBV5-1 and J is TRBJ1-4, with TRBD1 identical over 11 bases. This CDR3 comprises 15 residues. The germline gives CDR1 SGHRS, CDR2 YFSETQ. The V and J ends lost 4 bases and 7 bases, in that order; junction bases with no gene match: 6. The CDR3 DNA is TGCGCCAGCAGCCAGGCCGGGACAGGGGGTGAAAAACTGTTTTTT. Protein: CASSQAGTGGEKLFF. Complete variable domain (other parts from reference TRBV5-1 and TRBJ1-4): KAGVTQTPRYLIKTRGQQVTLSCSPISGHRSVSWYQQTPGQGLQFLFEYFSETQRNKGNFPGRFSGRQFSNSRSEMNVSTLELGDSALYLCASSQAGTGGEKLFFGSGTQLSVL.

This clone was found once. V and J are TRBV11-3 and TRBJ2-5; tentatively, D is TRBD1 (5 bases). This CDR3 spans 16 amino acids. Germline V gene sequence: CDR1 SGHNT, CDR2 YENEEA. V was trimmed by 1 base and J by 4 bases, leaving 16 bases between them. The chain's CDR3 is CASSLGQQVPSETQYF. The DNA for the CDR3 is TGTGCCAGCAGCTTAGGACAACAGGTGCCTTCAGAGACCCAGTACTTC. Based on the CDR3 plus reference TRBV11-3 and TRBJ2-5, the full variable domain is EAGVVQSPRYKIIEKKQPVAFWCNPISGHNTLYWYLQNLGQGPELLIRYENEEAVDDSQLPKDRFSAERLKGVDSTLKIQPAELGDSAVYLCASSLGQQVPSETQYFGPGTRLLVL.

The J gene is TRBJ1-1, the V gene TRBV3-1 (or the pseudogene TRBV3-2), with TRBD1 as a possible D gene (5 bases). The CDR3 length is 18 residues. CDR1 and CDR2 from the germline V gene are LGHDT and YNNKEL (reference sequence). Trimming pared 4 bases from V and 0 bases from J, leaving 21 bases between. CDR3 in DNA: TGTGCCAGCAGCCCGATCCCGGGAGGGTGGGGGATGAACACTGAAGCTTTCTTT. This codes for CASSPIPGGWGMNTEAFF.

This chain uses TRBV5-1 with TRBJ1-3; 8 positions agree with TRBD1. Losses at the gene ends were 5 bases for V and 2 bases for J; bases not matched to a gene: 6. CDR1 and CDR2 from the germline V gene are SGHRS and YFSETQ. The CDR3 spans 15 residues. The CDR3 is CASSPGQVPGNTIYF. The CDR3 region has the DNA TGCGCCAGCAGTCCGGGACAGGTACCTGGAAACACCATATATTTT.

This rearrangement joins TRBV9 to TRBJ2-5; 15 bases fit TRBD2. Germline CDR1 reads SGDLS; CDR2 reads YYNGEE. The CDR3 loop spans 20 amino acids. The V gene end was trimmed by 2 bases and the J gene end by 2 bases; junction bases not matched to a gene: 13. This CDR3 is CASSVGLAGGIGGGQETQYF. CDR3 nucleotides: TGTGCCAGCAGCGTGGGACTAGCGGGGGGAATTGGTGGTGGGCAAGAGACCCAGTACTTC. The whole variable domain, filled in from reference TRBV9 and TRBJ2-5, reads DSGVTQTPKHLITATGQRVTLRCSPRSGDLSVYWYQQSLDQGLQFLIQYYNGEERAKGNILERFSAQQFPDLHSELNLSSLELGDSALYFCASSVGLAGGIGGGQETQYFGPGTRLLVL.

This clone occurred once. The chain is built from TRBV10-1 and TRBJ1-2, with D possibly matching TRBD1 (5 bases). This CDR3 spans 18 amino acids. Trimming pared 0 bases from V and 4 bases from J, leaving 21 bases between. Germline-derived CDR1 and CDR2 are WNHNN and SYGVQD (reference sequence). This chain's CDR3 is CASSESNRQASGGYGYTF. In DNA, the CDR3 is TGCGCCAGCAGTGAGTCGAACAGGCAGGCCTCGGGCGGCTATGGCTACACCTTC.

The chain has TRBV10-3 and TRBJ2-7, with TRBD2 identical over 13 bases. This CDR3 region has 15 residues. Trimming removed 4 bases from V and 5 bases from J; junction bases left unmatched: 5. Per germline, CDR1 ENHRY and CDR2 SYGVKD. The CDR3 coding sequence is TGTGCCATCAGTGTTTGGACTAGCGGGGGAAACGAGCAGTACTTC. Encoded protein: CAISVWTSGGNEQYF.

The V gene is TRBV6-6, the J gene TRBJ1-4, with D possibly matching TRBD1 (5 bases). Per germline, CDR1 MNHNY and CDR2 SVGAGI (reference sequence). The CDR3 length is 12 residues. The V gene lost 5 bases and the J gene lost 16 bases, with 17 bases spanning the gap. CDR3 DNA: TGTGCCAGCAGTCCTGGACAATTCGTCGCGTTTTTT. Protein sequence: CASSPGQFVAFF.

The chain joins TRBV12-3 or TRBV12-4 to TRBJ1-1, with a tentative D call TRBD1 (5 bases). The CDR3 consists of 12 residues. V was trimmed by 6 bases and J by 8 bases, leaving 13 bases between them. In DNA form, the CDR3 reads TGTGCCAGCAGGCCCGGGGGTGGGGAAGCTTTCTTT. Translation: CASRPGGGEAFF.

The chain couples TRBV9 to TRBJ1-6; 9 bases align to TRBD1. Germline CDR1 is SGDLS and CDR2 is YYNGEE. The CDR3 spans 15 residues. V was clipped by 5 bases and J by 7 bases; unmatched bases: 7. DNA for the CDR3: TGTGCCAGCAGTGCGGGACAGGGCCGAAATTCACCCCTCCACTTT. It yields the protein CASSAGQGRNSPLHF.

The chain uses TRBV7-2 and TRBJ1-6; D is undetermined. The germline V gene has CDR1 SGHTA and CDR2 FQGNSA. Trimming left V 2 bases short and J 9 bases short, with 11 bases between. The CDR3 is 14 residues long. DNA of the CDR3: TGTGCCAGCAGCTTACTAGTCTCTCCTTCACCCCTCCACTTT. Amino acid sequence: CASSLLVSPSPLHF.

The chain joins TRBV10-2 to TRBJ2-1; D is perhaps TRBD1 (5 bases). Trimming took 10 bases from V and 0 from J, leaving 16 bases between them. The CDR3 has 15 residues. CDR1 WSHSY and CDR2 SAAADI come from the germline V gene. The CDR3 DNA reads as TGCGCCACCAATCCAGGGCTCAGCTCCTACAATGAGCAGTTCTTC. Translating gives CATNPGLSSYNEQFF.

V usage is TRBV4-2 and J usage is TRBJ2-5, with 10 bases lining up with TRBD2. The junction had 11 bases not matched to a gene; V was cut back by 0 bases and J by 4 bases. Germline loops: CDR1 LGHNA, CDR2 YNFKEQ. The CDR3 is 18 residues long. CDR3 nucleotide sequence: TGTGCCAGCAGCCAAGATATAGCGGGGGGCCCTGTCATAGAGACCCAGTACTTC. Encoded protein: CASSQDIAGGPVIETQYF.